The 32 T cell receptor beta chains below were found in one sample sequenced in a study of T cell repertoires in cytomegalovirus infection. TCRdb analysed the reads with MiXCR anew, one entry per CDR3 protein. Of around 570,000 distinct CDR3 sequences in the sample, over 35% are singletons; the top ten hold 48%. These receptors' targets are unknown. The material was cultured PBMCs, obtained from culture after CMV antigen stimulation. The receptors originated from a human donor in good health (CMV status not recorded). Some clones in this sample may be carry-over from other donors' samples.

The sample holds a few counts of this clonotype. The chain couples TRBV7-2 to TRBJ2-3; D may be TRBD1 or TRBD2 (5 bases each). Germline lookup yields CDR1 SGHTA and CDR2 FQGNSA. The V end was cut by 0 bases, the J end by 5 bases, with 18 bases between. The CDR3 is made up of 17 amino acids. The CDR3 loop is CASSLAPPRGSGDTQYF. DNA of the CDR3: TGTGCCAGCAGCTTAGCGCCCCCGAGGGGAAGTGGAGATACGCAGTATTTT. The variable domain in full, completed from reference TRBV7-2 and TRBJ2-3, reads GAGVSQSPSNKVTEKGKDVELRCDPISGHTALYWYRQSLGQGLEFLIYFQGNSAPDKSGLPSDRFSAERTGGSVSTLTIQRTQQEDSAVYLCASSLAPPRGSGDTQYFGPGTRLTVL.

This chain connects TRBV7-2 to TRBJ2-3, with D tentatively TRBD2 (7 bases). The CDR3 totals 15 residues. Trimming took off 6 bases at V and 0 bases at J, with 13 bases between the two ends. Looked up from germline, CDR1 is SGHTA and CDR2 is FQGNSA. The CDR3 DNA reads as TGTGCCAGCAGGGGGGGGGCCCTTAGCACAGATACGCAGTATTTT. Residues: CASRGGALSTDTQYF. Drawing the rest from reference TRBV7-2 and TRBJ2-3, the complete variable domain is GAGVSQSPSNKVTEKGKDVELRCDPISGHTALYWYRQSLGQGLEFLIYFQGNSAPDKSGLPSDRFSAERTGGSVSTLTIQRTQQEDSAVYLCASRGGALSTDTQYFGPGTRLTVL.

In DNA, the CDR3 is TGTGCCAGCAGCTTAGACGGGGGACAGCCCTACGAGCAGTACTTC. Its translation is CASSLDGGQPYEQYF. This chain joins TRBV7-9 and TRBJ2-7; D possibly corresponds to TRBD1 (7 bases). Germline V lookup: CDR1 SEHNR, CDR2 FQNEAQ (reference sequence). The CDR3 covers 15 residues. The V end lost 1 base, the J end lost 2 bases, and 12 bases lay between the germline ends.

V gene TRBV7-2 combines with J gene TRBJ2-6; D remains unclear. The CDR3 has 15 amino acids. Germline lookup yields CDR1 SGHTA and CDR2 FQGNSA. With 3 bases removed from V and 3 bases from J, the gap between germline ends came to 9 bases. The CDR3 DNA sequence: TGTGCCAGCAGCTTGGGTTCTTTTGGGGCCAACGTCCTGACTTTC. Translating it yields CASSLGSFGANVLTF.

This clonotype turned up a few times. The rearrangement uses TRBV18 and TRBJ2-1; a possible D gene is TRBD1 (6 bases). Trimming pared 3 bases from V and 5 bases from J, leaving 14 bases between. The CDR3 is made up of 15 amino acids. Germline V gene data show CDR1 as KGHSH and CDR2 as LQKENI. In nucleotides, the CDR3 is TGTGCCAGCTCACCCGCATTGGGGGCCGACAATGAGCAGTTCTTC. It specifies CASSPALGADNEQFF.

The chain couples TRBV11-2 to TRBJ2-1; D not resolved. Trimming took off 0 bases at V and 8 bases at J, with 14 bases between the two ends. The CDR3 contains 15 residues. Per the germline V gene, CDR1 is SGHAT and CDR2 is FQNNGV. The DNA of the CDR3 is TGTGCCAGCAGCTTAGAGCGAACGGGCTCGGATGAGCAGTTCTTC. Its translation: CASSLERTGSDEQFF.

This chain connects TRBV20-1 to TRBJ1-5, with D possibly matching TRBD1 (6 bases). Germline V gene data show CDR1 as DFQATT and CDR2 as SNEGSKA (reference sequence). Trimming took 5 bases from V and 6 from J, leaving 14 bases between them. This CDR3 spans 13 amino acids. The CDR3 coding sequence is TGCAGTGCTCGAGGACAGTCGGGTCAGCCCCAGCATTTT. Residues: CSARGQSGQPQHF.

This clonotype was detected a few times. The chain recombines TRBV7-2 with TRBJ1-4; the D is unclear. The V and J ends lost 5 bases and 0 bases respectively, with 10 bases between them. CDR3 length equals 15 residues. CDR1 and CDR2 from the germline V gene are SGHTA and FQGNSA. The CDR3 DNA follows: TGTGCCAGCAGCCTTCAGACTGCAACTAATGAAAAACTGTTTTTT. Protein sequence: CASSLQTATNEKLFF. The full variable domain, rest sourced from reference TRBV7-2 and TRBJ1-4, is GAGVSQSPSNKVTEKGKDVELRCDPISGHTALYWYRQSLGQGLEFLIYFQGNSAPDKSGLPSDRFSAERTGGSVSTLTIQRTQQEDSAVYLCASSLQTATNEKLFFGSGTQLSVL.

The rearrangement links TRBV7-2 to TRBJ1-1, with TRBD1 identical over 8 bases. Germline trimming cut 5 bases from V and 1 base from J; bases unmatched to any gene: 6. CDR1 is SGHTA and CDR2 is FQGNSA in the germline V gene. The length of the CDR3 is 15 residues. The CDR3 spells CASSLTGGKNTEAFF. As DNA, the CDR3 is TGTGCCAGCAGCCTAACAGGGGGAAAGAACACTGAAGCTTTCTTT. Combining the CDR3 with reference TRBV7-2 and TRBJ1-1 gives the whole variable domain GAGVSQSPSNKVTEKGKDVELRCDPISGHTALYWYRQSLGQGLEFLIYFQGNSAPDKSGLPSDRFSAERTGGSVSTLTIQRTQQEDSAVYLCASSLTGGKNTEAFFGQGTRLTVV.

This clonotype has a handful of counts. The J gene is TRBJ2-6, the V gene TRBV13; D possibly corresponds to TRBD2 (5 bases). CDR1 PRHDT and CDR2 FYEKMQ come from the germline V gene (reference sequence). The CDR3 runs to 17 residues. The V end lost 3 bases, the J end lost 0 bases, and 12 bases lay between the germline ends. Here the CDR3 reads CASSFPTEGSGANVLTF. Written as DNA, the CDR3 is TGTGCCAGCAGCTTCCCAACCGAGGGCTCTGGGGCCAACGTCCTGACTTTC.

The CDR3 DNA reads as TGTGCCGCGCGGAGGACTTGGCGTAGCACCGGGGAGCTGTTTTTT. This gives the protein CAARRTWRSTGELFF. The gene calls are TRBV7-2 and TRBJ2-2, with a tentative D call TRBD2 (5 bases). Trimming left V 11 bases short and J 4 bases short, with 20 bases between. Germline CDR1 SGHTA, CDR2 FQGNSA. The CDR3 extends over 15 amino acids.

V usage is TRBV7-9 and J usage is TRBJ1-3; D may be TRBD1 (6 bases). Per germline, CDR1 SEHNR and CDR2 FQNEAQ (reference sequence). The CDR3 totals 14 residues. Trimming cost V 5 bases and J 2 bases, with 10 bases left between them. CDR3 nucleotide sequence: TGTGCCAGCAGCCGCGGACAGACTGGAAACACCATATATTTT. This codes for CASSRGQTGNTIYF. The whole variable domain, filled in from reference TRBV7-9 and TRBJ1-3, reads DTGVSQNPRHKITKRGQNVTFRCDPISEHNRLYWYRQTLGQGPEFLTYFQNEAQLEKSRLLSDRFSAERPKGSFSTLEIQRTEQGDSAMYLCASSRGQTGNTIYFGEGSWLTVV.

The CDR3 nucleotides are TGTGCCAGCAGTGAATTAGGGACAACTGAAGCTTTCTTT. Protein: CASSELGTTEAFF. The chain recombines TRBV25-1 with TRBJ1-1, with a possible D match to TRBD1 (6 bases). Trimming removed 1 base from V and 5 bases from J, with 8 bases in between. Germline V gene data show CDR1 as MGHDK and CDR2 as SYGVNS. CDR3 length equals 13 residues.

This chain links TRBV6-2 or TRBV6-3 with TRBJ2-3, with D maybe TRBD2 (5 bases). Per germline, CDR1 MNHEY and CDR2 SVGEGT. The CDR3 sequence is 13 residues long. Trimming took 8 bases from V and 1 from J, leaving 10 bases between them. The CDR3 here is CASEVSGTDTQYF. CDR3 sequence (DNA): TGTGCCAGCGAGGTTAGCGGCACAGATACGCAGTATTTT.

This chain links TRBV4-1 with TRBJ2-2, with 8 bases identical to TRBD1. V trimming: 3 bases; J trimming: 4 bases; junction bases outside the gene matches: 4. The CDR3 runs to 15 residues. Germline CDR1 is MGHRA and CDR2 is YSYEKL. CDR3 DNA sequence: TGCGCCAGCAGCCACGGGACAGGAGCCACCGGGGAGCTGTTTTTT. Translating gives CASSHGTGATGELFF.

The chain's CDR3 is CASSYSKFWDRVNQPQHF. Here the CDR3 DNA reads TGTGCCAGCAGTTACTCGAAGTTTTGGGACAGGGTGAATCAGCCCCAGCATTTT. The J gene is TRBJ1-5, the V gene TRBV6-2 or TRBV6-3; 9 nucleotides agree with TRBD1. Germline V gene sequence: CDR1 MNHEY, CDR2 SVGEGT. The CDR3 extends over 18 amino acids. With V trimmed by 0 bases and J by 4 bases, 10 bases remained unmatched.

The V gene is TRBV6-2 or TRBV6-3, the J gene TRBJ2-7, with 7 bases lining up with TRBD2. This CDR3 is 12 amino acids long. After removal of 10 bases from V and 4 bases from J, the junction contained 7 bases not matched to a gene. Germline values: CDR1 MNHEY, CDR2 SVGEGT. As DNA, the CDR3 is TGTGCCACGGGGCTAGCGGTGTACGAGCAGTACTTC. Translation: CATGLAVYEQYF.

This clonotype occurred a few times. The chain uses TRBV19 and TRBJ1-1; D unresolved. The V and J ends lost 3 bases and 0 bases respectively, with 8 bases between them. Germline lookup yields CDR1 LNHDA and CDR2 SQIVND (reference sequence). This CDR3 contains 14 residues. The CDR3 region is CASSILNMNTEAFF. The CDR3 DNA follows: TGTGCCAGTAGTATCCTGAACATGAACACTGAAGCTTTCTTT.

The chain couples TRBV12-3 or TRBV12-4 to TRBJ1-1, with 8 bases aligning to TRBD1. The J segment lost 6 bases and the V segment lost 6 bases, leaving 9 bases of the junction unmatched. The CDR3 length is 14 residues. The CDR3 nucleotides are TGTGCCAGCAGGAGGGGACAGGCAAGCGCTGAAGCTTTCTTT. Translated, it gives CASRRGQASAEAFF.

V is TRBV28 and J is TRBJ2-7; 8 bases are a match to TRBD2. Unmatched junction bases numbered 5, after V lost 6 bases and J lost 4 bases. The germline CDR1 and CDR2 sequences are MDHEN and SYDVKM. This CDR3 contains 13 residues. CDR3 sequence reads: CASRDGRGYEQYF. DNA of the CDR3: TGTGCCAGCAGGGACGGGAGGGGATACGAGCAGTACTTC.

The CDR3 loop reads CSQEAGGGDTQYF. The DNA of the CDR3 is TGCAGTCAGGAGGCGGGAGGTGGAGATACGCAGTATTTT. This rearrangement joins TRBV20-1 to TRBJ2-3; 8 bases line up with TRBD2. Germline CDR1 and CDR2: DFQATT and SNEGSKA (reference sequence). This CDR3 is built from 13 residues. The V segment lost 8 bases and the J segment 5 bases; nucleotides outside the gene matches: 9.

The rearrangement uses TRBV6-1 and TRBJ2-1; D may be TRBD1 (5 bases). The CDR3 has 13 residues. In germline, CDR1 is MNHNS, CDR2 SASEGT. Trimming removed 9 bases at V and 5 bases at J, with 14 bases between. CDR3 DNA: TGTGCCAGTGGGCAGGGCCCGCACAATGAGCAGTTCTTC. Translation: CASGQGPHNEQFF.

The CDR3 nucleotides are TGTGCCAGCAGCTTGGACCTCGAGGAGACCCAGTACTTC. Encoded protein: CASSLDLEETQYF. The V and J genes are TRBV5-4 and TRBJ2-5; D remains unclear. The CDR3 extends over 13 amino acids. Trimming stripped 0 bases from V and 5 bases from J, with 8 bases between. Germline V gene sequence: CDR1 SGHNT, CDR2 YYREEE (reference sequence).

This clonotype was recorded a few times. The genes are TRBV10-3 and TRBJ2-1; 10 nucleotides match TRBD2. J gave up 3 bases and V 6 bases, and 8 bases lay outside the gene matches. The length of the CDR3 is 16 residues. In germline, CDR1 is ENHRY, CDR2 SYGVKD. CDR3 nucleotide sequence: TGTGCCATCAGCCCCTTAGCGGGGGGATACTACAATGAGCAGTTCTTC. Translated, it gives CAISPLAGGYYNEQFF.

The chain has TRBV9 and TRBJ2-3; D perhaps matches TRBD2 (6 bases). This CDR3 spans 13 amino acids. Germline CDR1 reads SGDLS; CDR2 reads YYNGEE. The V and J ends lost 7 bases and 2 bases respectively, with 11 bases between them. This CDR3 reads CASEGLYTDTQYF. The DNA of the CDR3 is TGTGCCAGCGAGGGACTTTACACAGATACGCAGTATTTT.

This chain joins TRBV20-1 and TRBJ1-3, with a possible D match to TRBD1 (6 bases). Trimming took 6 bases from V and 3 from J, leaving 15 bases between them. Germline loops: CDR1 DFQATT, CDR2 SNEGSKA (reference sequence). CDR3 length: 14 amino acids. CDR3 nucleotides: TGCAGTGCCAGGGGCCAGTCATATGGAAACACCATATATTTT. Translating it yields CSARGQSYGNTIYF.

V gene TRBV19 combines with J gene TRBJ2-6; D unresolved. The germline gives CDR1 LNHDA, CDR2 SQIVND (reference sequence). The V end lost 2 bases, the J end lost 0 bases, and 8 bases lay between the germline ends. This CDR3 has 16 residues. CDR3 coding DNA: TGTGCCAGTAGTATATGGTCCAGCTCTGGGGCCAACGTCCTGACTTTC. This gives the protein CASSIWSSSGANVLTF.

The chain is built from TRBV20-1 and TRBJ2-3; D not resolved. The V gene lost 0 bases and the J gene lost 5 bases, with 15 bases spanning the gap. The CDR3 spans 15 residues. Per germline, CDR1 DFQATT and CDR2 SNEGSKA (reference sequence). CDR3 loop: CSARDLGKGGDTQYF. Written as DNA, the CDR3 is TGCAGTGCTAGAGATTTGGGGAAAGGTGGAGATACGCAGTATTTT.

The chain combines TRBV19 with TRBJ1-2, with D hard to call. V was pared by 6 bases and J by 7 bases, with 15 bases between. This CDR3 has 13 amino acids. The germline V gene encodes CDR1 LNHDA and CDR2 SQIVND (reference sequence). The CDR3 coding sequence is TGTGCCAGTAGAGCCGCCGGTCGGCTTGGCTACACCTTC. This gives the protein CASRAAGRLGYTF.

This chain connects TRBV7-6 to TRBJ2-2, with D possibly TRBD2 on 5 matching bases. Germline V gene data show CDR1 as SGHVS and CDR2 as FNYEAQ. V lost 6 bases and J 0 bases, leaving 8 bases between the germline ends. CDR3 length: 14 amino acids. The CDR3 sequence is CASSTDSNTGELFF. DNA for the CDR3: TGTGCCAGCAGTACGGACTCGAACACCGGGGAGCTGTTTTTT.

Ten or more counts support this clonotype. The chain links TRBV7-2 to TRBJ1-5, with D maybe TRBD1 (5 bases). With 9 bases removed from V and 6 bases from J, the gap between germline ends came to 15 bases. The CDR3 loop spans 13 amino acids. CDR1 is SGHTA, CDR2 FQGNSA, per germline. The CDR3 DNA sequence: TGTGCCAGTATGGTGGGGAGGGGTCAGCCCCAGCATTTT. Translating gives CASMVGRGQPQHF.

The chain combines TRBV7-9 with TRBJ2-7, with 10 bases fitting TRBD1. Germline trimming cut 5 bases from V and 3 bases from J; bases unmatched to any gene: 7. The CDR3 has 15 amino acids. Germline V CDR1 and CDR2: SEHNR, FQNEAQ (reference sequence). In DNA form, the CDR3 reads TGTGCCAGCAGCAACCGGGACAGGGGAAGCTACGAGCAGTACTTC. Its protein is CASSNRDRGSYEQYF.